The T cell receptor beta chain under discussion was sequenced for a study of blood T cell repertoires in COVID-19. Study details: The study drew acute and convalescent COVID-19 samples from the United States, Italy and Spain. Sample material is recorded as cDNA or gDNA derived from T cells, B-cell-depleted T cells, or PBMCs.

Authors' data handling: Counts of nucleated cells, estimated from reference gene primer amplification, were obtained. The assay was immunoSEQ multiplex PCR, and TCRdb's table has in-frame clones only and misses some. Clone size and V and J calls were adopted from that table, with D and trimming inferred from the DNA. The data hold around 140,000 clones, with just under 90% observed a single time. The junction had 6 bases not matched to a gene; V was cut back by 3 bases and J by 4 bases. From germline, CDR1 is SNHLY and CDR2 FYNNEI. The CDR3 covers 15 residues. The specimen was peripheral blood. V gene TRBV2 combines with J gene TRBJ2-1; TRBD1 matches 7 bases. This receptor was obtained from a woman in her fifties or sixties with active or convalescent COVID-19. For the CDR3, the DNA is TGTGCCAGCAGTGAGGGACAGTCTATTTACAATGAGCAGTTCTTC. It codes for CASSEGQSIYNEQFF.